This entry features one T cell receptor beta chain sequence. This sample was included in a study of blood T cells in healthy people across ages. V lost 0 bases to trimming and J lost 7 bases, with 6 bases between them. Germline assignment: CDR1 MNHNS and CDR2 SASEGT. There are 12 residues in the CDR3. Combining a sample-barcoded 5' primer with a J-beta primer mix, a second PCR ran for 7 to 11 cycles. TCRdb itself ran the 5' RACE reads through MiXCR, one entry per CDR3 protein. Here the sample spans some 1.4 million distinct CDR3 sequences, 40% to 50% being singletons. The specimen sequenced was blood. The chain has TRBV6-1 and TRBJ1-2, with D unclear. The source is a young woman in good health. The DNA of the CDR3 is TGTGCCAGCAGTGAAGCAGGGATTGGCTACACCTTC. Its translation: CASSEAGIGYTF.